This T cell receptor (beta chain) was sequenced during a study of CD8 T cells in ankylosing spondylitis. Findings and limits, study-wide: Characteristic of ankylosing spondylitis blood, it appeared, was a TCR beta motif comprising several highly homologous variants. The study looked at matched synovial fluid samples from ankylosing spondylitis patients. Disease-linked clones were reported to be significantly enriched there.

For this clonotype: Its antigen is still unknown.

The CDR3 runs 12 residues. Germline assignment: CDR1 LGHDT and CDR2 YNNKEL (reference sequence). V lost 4 bases, J lost 8 bases, and 11 bases lay in between. TCRdb recomputed calls from the 5' RACE reads with MiXCR, one row per CDR3 protein. The data show a few hundred thousand distinct CDR3 sequences, around a tenth seen once. The V call is TRBV3-1, the J call TRBJ1-2; a possible D gene is TRBD1 (5 bases). This receptor was taken from a female donor with ankylosing spondylitis or in good health (not recorded which). Source material: blood, either unsorted or a sorted T cell fraction (not recorded which). CDR3 residues: CASSLNRGGYTF. For the CDR3, the DNA is TGTGCCAGCAGCCTTAACCGGGGGGGCTACACCTTC.